This TCR beta chain was captured in a study of brain T cells in children with intractable seizures (dated by TCRdb to the early 2020s). Some background on the complete study: A NanoString immunology panel was first used to screen resected brain tissue from 40 to 60 pediatric epilepsy surgery cases for immune gene transcripts. Among the 12 selected surgery cases, pre-surgery blood was additionally sequenced for eight, leaving four cases with brain tissue only.

This specimen's time point label, per the study, means: blood from clinic visit 5 months post-surgery; TSC patient then seizure free. The surgery cases showing the highest brain T cell transcript signatures were chosen for TCR beta chain sequencing of brain tissue and, when available, of blood. Before surgery, patients had received at least one anti-epileptic drug. The TCR-sequenced patients were children whose drug-resistant epilepsy was caused by tuberous sclerosis complex, focal cortical dysplasia, Rasmussen encephalitis or hemimegalencephaly. Bulk genomic DNA was isolated from unsorted brain tissue and whole blood using the Monarch genomic DNA purification kit. Overall study outcomes, separate from this receptor: Viral specificity was inferred only from CDR3 sequence similarity, and patients' HCMV serostatus was unknown. Sequencing depth differed between pre- and post-surgery blood, so clones missing from the pre-surgery sample may reflect undersampling.

With regard to this clone: Which antigen it targets is not known. Base qualities are not recorded, but no much larger clone differs from it by a single base.

The CDR3 numbers 15 residues from cysteine through phenylalanine. The retained sequence is limited to the CDR3, 45 bases, with the frame set at the first base. For CDR1 and CDR2, the germline V gene (reference sequence) lists DFQATT and SNEGSKA. Trimming costs V 3 bases and J 3 bases, and their ends lie 15 bases apart. The immunoSEQ assay was used to generate TCR beta chain sequences from genomic DNA. Per the authors' processing: CDR3 sequences that did not begin with the conserved framework cysteine at position 104 were removed by hand. Clonality was calculated as one minus the normalized Shannon's Diversity Index, with values ranging from 0 (maximal diversity) to 1 (oligoclonal). To check whether a given CDR3 had different frequencies in two samples, for example brain versus blood, chi-squared comparison-of-proportions tests were used. Public clonotypes were identified by searching immuneACCESS, and similarity to known antiviral clonotypes was assessed with the VDJdb browser. Here the immuneACCESS table is served through TCRdb, limited to in-frame sequences with V and J called. Missing clones are a known gap in these copies; in checked studies unresolved V genes cover under half, and the rest lacks a known reason. The DNA gave D and trimming, while V, J and clone size come from that table. In this sample the table shows about 340,000 clones, 93% of which occur a single time. The top ten hold roughly 5.7% of the sample.

The TCR comes from a boy in the first two years of life with tuberous sclerosis and intractable seizures. The V and J genes are TRBV20-1 and TRBJ2-4, with TRBD2 as a weak D call on 6 bases. Sequences were derived from peripheral blood, sampled about 5 months after surgery. The nucleotides are TGCAGTGCTAGTGCTTCGGGGGTTAGCAAAAACATTCAGTACTTC. Translation gives CSASASGVSKNIQYF.